The T cell receptor (beta chain) under discussion was sequenced for a study of cytomegalovirus exposure and HLA in healthy donors. Study observations and caveats: Association of roughly 18,000 TCR beta sequences with HLA alleles was found at 0.05 false discovery rate in a later analysis. The authors later found HLA-associated TCR beta chains more clonally expanded than equally common others. An analysis done earlier found most TCR beta V segments productive about 87% or about 30% of the time.

This clone showed up just once. The antigen is undetermined. PCR employed 60 Vbeta and 13 Jbeta primers. The protocol was immunoSEQ multiplex PCR, while the TCRdb copy is restricted to in-frame clones and leaves out a portion. The sample has some 180,000 clones; roughly four fifths are singletons. Source material: PBMCs. This TCR came from a male donor in good health and CMV-seronegative.

CDR3 region: CAWTTGAHSNQPQHF. The CDR3 DNA reads TGTGCCTGGACGACAGGGGCCCATAGCAATCAGCCCCAGCATTTT. The chain has TRBV30 and TRBJ1-5, with 8 bases that match TRBD1. The germline V gene encodes CDR1 GTSNPN and CDR2 SVGIG (reference sequence). V was pared by 4 bases and J by 0 bases, with 5 bases of the junction left unmatched. CDR3 length: 15 amino acids.